This record concerns one T cell receptor (beta chain) sequence. Its antigen is undetermined. The sample comes from a study of cytomegalovirus exposure and HLA in healthy donors. Overall study: An earlier analysis identified some 110 million unique TCR beta sequences in approximately 190 million T cells.

The CDR3 loop spans 15 amino acids. Germline values: CDR1 LGHNA, CDR2 YNFKEQ. The PCR employed 60 Vbeta primers together with 13 Jbeta primers. The repertoire was sequenced with immunoSEQ multiplex PCR; TCRdb's copy has only in-frame clones and lacks some. This specimen shows tens of thousands of clones; the ten leading clones hold 15%. Nominal health characterized the donors when sampled, though unrecorded immune exposures were likely. Study-wide results and caveats: V- and J-gene trimming of TCR beta was linked (in a later analysis) to a missense DCLRE1C variant. Presence/absence analyses supposed approximately even sequencing depth among donors.

The source is a man aged 50-60 years in good health and CMV-seropositive. Sequenced sample: PBMCs. The genes are TRBV4-2 and TRBJ2-5, with TRBD2 matching 7 bases. The J call is uncertain, as TRBJ2-7 better fits the DNA end. CDR3 region: CASSQRGGGSYEQYF. In DNA form, the CDR3 reads TGTGCCAGCAGCCAAAGGGGCGGGGGTTCCTACGAGCAGTACTTC.